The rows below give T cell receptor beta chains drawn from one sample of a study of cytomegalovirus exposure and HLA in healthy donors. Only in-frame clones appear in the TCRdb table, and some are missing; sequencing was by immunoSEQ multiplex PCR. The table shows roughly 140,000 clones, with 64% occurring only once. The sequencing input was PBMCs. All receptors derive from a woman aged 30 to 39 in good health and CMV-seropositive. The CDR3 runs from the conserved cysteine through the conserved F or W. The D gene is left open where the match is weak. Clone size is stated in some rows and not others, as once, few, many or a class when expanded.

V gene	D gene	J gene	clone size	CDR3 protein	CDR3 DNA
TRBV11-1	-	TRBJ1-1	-	CASSWVGGGTEAFF	TGTGCCAGCAGCTGGGTCGGGGGTGGCACTGAAGCTTTCTTT
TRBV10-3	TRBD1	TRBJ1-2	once	CATQRTATGANYGYTF	TGTGCCACCCAAAGGACTGCAACAGGGGCCAACTATGGCTACACCTTC
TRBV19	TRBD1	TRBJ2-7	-	CASQRGGQGAYEQYF	TGTGCCAGTCAGAGGGGCGGACAGGGGGCTTACGAGCAGTACTTC
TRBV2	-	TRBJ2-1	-	CASSPRGAPYNEQFF	TGTGCCAGCAGCCCACGGGGGGCCCCCTACAATGAGCAGTTCTTC
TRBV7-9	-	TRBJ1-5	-	CASSLFENQPQHF	TGTGCCAGCAGCTTATTCGAGAATCAGCCCCAGCATTTT
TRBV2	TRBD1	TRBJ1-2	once	CASSRGQADGYTF	TGTGCCAGCAGTCGAGGACAGGCAGATGGCTACACCTTC
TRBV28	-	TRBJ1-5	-	CASQGSNSNQPQHF	TGTGCCAGCCAGGGCAGCAACAGCAATCAGCCCCAGCATTTT
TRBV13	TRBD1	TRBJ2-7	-	CASSPGQLAYEQYF	TGTGCCAGCAGCCCGGGACAGTTGGCCTACGAGCAGTACTTC
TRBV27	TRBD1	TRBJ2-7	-	CATQGQGPYEQYF	TGTGCCACCCAGGGACAGGGACCCTACGAGCAGTACTTC
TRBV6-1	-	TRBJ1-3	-	CASSESASHSGNTIYF	TGTGCCAGCAGTGAAAGCGCCAGCCACTCTGGAAACACCATATATTTT
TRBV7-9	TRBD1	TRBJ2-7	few	CASSLGTGGPYEQYF	TGTGCCAGCAGCTTAGGGACAGGGGGCCCCTACGAGCAGTACTTC
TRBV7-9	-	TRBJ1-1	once	CSSSFTQGNAFF	TGTTCCAGCAGCTTTACACAGGGCAACGCTTTCTTT
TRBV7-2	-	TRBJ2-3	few	CASSREGRIATDTQYF	TGTGCCAGCAGCCGAGAAGGAAGGATAGCTACAGATACGCAGTATTTT
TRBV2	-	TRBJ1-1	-	CASSRGRGGDTEAFF	TGTGCCAGCAGTAGAGGTCGGGGGGGGGACACTGAAGCTTTCTTT
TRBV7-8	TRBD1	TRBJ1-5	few	CASSAFMGQVNQPQHF	TGTGCCAGCAGCGCCTTCATGGGACAGGTCAATCAGCCCCAGCATTTT
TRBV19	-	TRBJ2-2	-	CASSMAGTNTGELFF	TGTGCCAGTAGTATGGCAGGTACGAACACCGGGGAGCTGTTTTTT
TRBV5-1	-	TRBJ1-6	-	CASSLGAARDSPLHF	TGCGCCAGCAGCTTGGGTGCGGCCAGGGATTCACCCCTCCACTTT
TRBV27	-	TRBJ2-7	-	CASGGDAREQYF	TGTGCCAGCGGGGGCGACGCCCGCGAGCAGTACTTC
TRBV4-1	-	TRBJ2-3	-	CASSSIGADTQYF	TGCGCCAGCAGTTCTATCGGAGCAGATACGCAGTATTTT
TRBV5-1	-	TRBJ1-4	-	CASSVEVTTNEKLFF	TGCGCCAGCAGCGTCGAGGTGACAACTAATGAAAAACTGTTTTTT
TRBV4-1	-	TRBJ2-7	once	CASSQVRDEQYF	TGCGCCAGCAGCCAAGTGCGGGACGAGCAGTACTTC
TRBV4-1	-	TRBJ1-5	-	CASSQAAFGRGNQPQHF	TGCGCCAGCAGCCAAGCAGCGTTTGGGAGGGGCAATCAGCCCCAGCATTTT
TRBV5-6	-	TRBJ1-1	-	CASSLTRGAFF	TGTGCCAGCAGCTTGACGCGCGGAGCTTTCTTT